This TCR beta chain comes out of a study of T-cell memory formation after mild COVID-19. Study summary: The TCR clusters were mostly specific to one donor. Study-wide results and limits: CD4/CD8 balance held among clones contracting day 15 to 85, and later expanders leaned CD4+. The CD4+ clones that contracted clustered mainly within CM and EM, and the CD8+ clones concentrated in EMRA.

A few counts support this clonotype. The antigen is undetermined. Sample barcodes and UMIs were carried by the TCR alpha and TCR beta cDNA libraries that 5'RACE generated with constant-segment primers. TCRdb called the 5' RACE reads again in MiXCR, with one record for every CDR3 protein. The sample includes approximately 300,000 distinct CDR3 sequences, about a sixth of them seen just once. Trimming stripped 8 bases from V and 6 bases from J, with 18 bases between. The CDR3 is made up of 14 amino acids. The sequencing input was PBMCs or a T cell subset sorted from them (not recorded which). The clonotype was recovered from a young man who had mild COVID-19 (a few samples of this study predate the infection). Cell type and time point are not known. This chain links TRBV12-3 or TRBV12-4 with TRBJ2-3; tentative D call: TRBD2 (6 bases). As DNA, the CDR3 is TGTGCCAGCCGGAGATCGCGGGGAAGGGATACGCAGTATTTT. Translation gives CASRRSRGRDTQYF.